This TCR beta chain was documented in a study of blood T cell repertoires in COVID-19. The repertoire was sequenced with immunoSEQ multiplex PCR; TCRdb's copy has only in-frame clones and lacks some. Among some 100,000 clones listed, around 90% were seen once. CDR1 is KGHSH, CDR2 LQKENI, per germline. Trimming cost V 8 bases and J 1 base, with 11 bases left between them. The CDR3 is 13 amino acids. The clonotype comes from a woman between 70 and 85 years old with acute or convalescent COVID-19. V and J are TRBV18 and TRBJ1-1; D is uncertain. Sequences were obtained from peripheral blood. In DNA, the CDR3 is TGTGCCAGCCATAACTCCCGGAACACTGAAGCTTTCTTT. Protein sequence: CASHNSRNTEAFF.